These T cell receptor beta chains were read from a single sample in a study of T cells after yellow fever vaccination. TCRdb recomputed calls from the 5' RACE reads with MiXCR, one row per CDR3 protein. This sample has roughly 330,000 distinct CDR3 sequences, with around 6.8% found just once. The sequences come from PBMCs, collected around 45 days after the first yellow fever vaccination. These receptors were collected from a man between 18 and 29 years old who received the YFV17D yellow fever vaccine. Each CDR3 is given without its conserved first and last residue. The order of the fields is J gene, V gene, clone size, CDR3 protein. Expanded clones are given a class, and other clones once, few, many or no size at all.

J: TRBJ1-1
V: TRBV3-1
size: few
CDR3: ASSQANRNTEAF

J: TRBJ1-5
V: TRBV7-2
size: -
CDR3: ASSLTKNQPQH

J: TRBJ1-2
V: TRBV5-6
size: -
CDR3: ASSFGTQSYGYT

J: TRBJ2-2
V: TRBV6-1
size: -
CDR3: ASSRARSGEPF

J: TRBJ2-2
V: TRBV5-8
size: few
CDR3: ASSQTSGYPRELF

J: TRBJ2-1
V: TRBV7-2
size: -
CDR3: ASSSQSGGGRDEQF

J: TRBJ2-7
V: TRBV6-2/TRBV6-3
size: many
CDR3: ASSPTGTVYEQY

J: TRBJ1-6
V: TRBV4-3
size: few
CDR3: ASSLGLINSPLH

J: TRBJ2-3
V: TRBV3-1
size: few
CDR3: ASSQDRPADTQY

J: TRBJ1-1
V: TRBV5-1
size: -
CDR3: ASSPHGGLAEAF

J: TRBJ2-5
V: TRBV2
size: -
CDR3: ASTDWGGSVTQY

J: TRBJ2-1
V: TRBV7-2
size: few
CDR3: ASSSGLASNEQF

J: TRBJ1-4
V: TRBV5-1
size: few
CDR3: ASSLVGATNEKLF

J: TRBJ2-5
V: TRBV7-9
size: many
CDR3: ASSTGLAGGETQY

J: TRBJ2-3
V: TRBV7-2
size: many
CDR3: ASSFTAGEVDTQY

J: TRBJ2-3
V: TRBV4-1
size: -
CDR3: ASSHRLAGDRGDTQF

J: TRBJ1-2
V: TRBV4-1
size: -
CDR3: ASSQSLKGQGNYGYT

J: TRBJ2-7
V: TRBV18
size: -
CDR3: ASSPRTDTYEQY

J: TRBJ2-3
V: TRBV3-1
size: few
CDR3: ASSRDRPDTQY

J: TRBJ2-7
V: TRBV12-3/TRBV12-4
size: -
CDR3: ASSFSSFSYEQY

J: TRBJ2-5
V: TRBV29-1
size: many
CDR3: SVRQQETQY

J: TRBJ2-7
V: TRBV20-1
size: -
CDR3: SANRDGVYEQY

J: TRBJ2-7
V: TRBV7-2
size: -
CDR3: ASSPLAGGRVEQY

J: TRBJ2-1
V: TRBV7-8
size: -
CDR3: ASSLIGQGALEQF

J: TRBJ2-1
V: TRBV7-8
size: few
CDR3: ASSSRQGVLSEQF

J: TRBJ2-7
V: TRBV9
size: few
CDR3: ASSVASSYEQY

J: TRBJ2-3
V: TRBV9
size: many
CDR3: ASSVVLDTQY

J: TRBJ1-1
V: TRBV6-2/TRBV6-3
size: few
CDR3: ASSYLDRQNTEAF

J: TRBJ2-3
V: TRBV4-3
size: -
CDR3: ASSQDSGGGAWDTQY

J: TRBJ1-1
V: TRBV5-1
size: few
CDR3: ASSLGTGYTEAF

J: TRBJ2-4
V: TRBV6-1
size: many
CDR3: ASSQGTGTVNIQY

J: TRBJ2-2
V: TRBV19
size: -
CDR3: ASSSSGRVTGELF

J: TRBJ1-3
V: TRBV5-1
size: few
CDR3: ASRAGTGSGNTIY

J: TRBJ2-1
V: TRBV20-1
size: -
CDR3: SATKVGESGQF